A single sample gave rise to the 19 T cell receptor beta chains below, sequenced in a study of beta chain features in type 1 diabetes (dated by TCRdb to the late 2010s). The method was the immunoSEQ multiplex PCR assay. The High Capacity cDNA Reverse Transcription Kit was used to reverse transcribe all of the isolated RNA, meaning that expressed TCRB transcripts were what got sequenced. The immuneACCESS repertoire file appears here via TCRdb, limited to in-frame rearrangements. These files lack a portion of the clones; in checked studies, under half of the deficit traces to unresolved V genes, and the cause of the others is not known. This sample has 250,000 to 350,000 clones in its table, and more than 9.5% of those were observed once. The top ten constitute about 0.014% of the sample. Sequences were obtained from naive CD4+ T cells from blood. Interpreted using the paper, the cell subset or site label stands for: true naive CD4+ T cells. Receptors originate from a woman aged 25 to 39 in good health.

In its sample, this clone was seen a few times. The sample carries other DNA sequences with the same CDR3. The genes are TRBV30 and TRBJ2-5; maybe TRBD1 (6 bases). The CDR3 sequence is 12 residues long. The V end was cut by 0 bases, the J end by 5 bases, with 7 bases between. Per germline, CDR1 GTSNPN and CDR2 SVGIG (reference sequence). The CDR3 sequence is CAWSVQGETQYF. CDR3 DNA sequence: TGTGCCTGGAGTGTACAGGGCGAGACCCAGTACTTC.

The rearrangement uses TRBV5-1 and TRBJ2-3, with TRBD1 matching over 8 bases. With V trimmed by 4 bases and J by 1 base, 2 bases remained unmatched. The CDR3 length is 14 residues. Per the germline V gene, CDR1 is SGHRS and CDR2 is YFSETQ. The DNA for the CDR3 is TGCGCCAGCAGCCGGGACAGGCGCACAGATACGCAGTATTTT. Translation gives CASSRDRRTDTQYF.

This clone was seen more than once but under ten times. The V gene is TRBV20-1, the J gene TRBJ2-1; the D gene is possibly TRBD2 (5 bases). Trimming took 3 bases from V and 14 from J, leaving 14 bases between them. Germline loops: CDR1 DFQATT, CDR2 SNEGSKA (reference sequence). There are 11 residues in the CDR3. This CDR3 reads CSARPGLVKFF. The CDR3 DNA follows: TGCAGTGCTAGGCCCGGACTGGTAAAGTTCTTC.

The rearrangement uses TRBV9 and TRBJ2-3, with D possibly matching TRBD2 (6 bases). The CDR3 contains 13 residues. The germline gives CDR1 SGDLS, CDR2 YYNGEE. V dropped 3 bases and J dropped 10 bases, with 15 bases sitting between them. CDR3 nucleotides: TGTGCCAGCAGCGGGGGGGACCGCGGGGCGCAGTATTTT. Amino acids: CASSGGDRGAQYF.

This clone was picked up a small number of times. The chain combines TRBV2 with TRBJ2-1, with D possibly TRBD2 on 5 matching bases. The CDR3 contains 13 residues. The V end was cut by 5 bases, the J end by 12 bases, with 17 bases between. The germline CDR1 and CDR2 sequences are SNHLY and FYNNEI. The CDR3 bases are TGTGCCAGCAGTTTTCTAACCGGGAACCTGCAGTTCTTC. Its translation is CASSFLTGNLQFF.

V gene TRBV9 combines with J gene TRBJ2-7, with 13 bases identical to TRBD2. The germline V gene encodes CDR1 SGDLS and CDR2 YYNGEE. The V gene end was trimmed by 4 bases and the J gene end by 5 bases; junction bases not matched to a gene: 6. This CDR3 has 15 amino acids. CDR3 residues: CASSLGLAGTHEQYF. CDR3 nucleotides: TGTGCCAGCAGCTTGGGACTAGCGGGAACCCACGAGCAGTACTTC.

CDR3 sequence: CASSLTGYSNQPQHF. In nucleotides, the CDR3 is TGTGCCAGCAGCCTGACAGGTTATAGCAATCAGCCCCAGCATTTT. The rearrangement joins TRBV5-6 to TRBJ1-5, with D possibly TRBD1 on 6 matching bases. Per germline, CDR1 SGHDT and CDR2 YYEEEE. The CDR3 consists of 15 residues. Trimming shortened V by 4 bases and J by 0 bases, and 11 bases separated the two germline ends.

This clone was observed a few times. The chain is built from TRBV9 and TRBJ2-3; 10 bases map to TRBD2. CDR1 is SGDLS and CDR2 is YYNGEE in the germline V gene. The CDR3 runs to 13 residues. Trimming cost V 3 bases and J 9 bases; bases outside gene matches: 4. The CDR3 reads CASSASGSDTQYF. As DNA, the CDR3 is TGTGCCAGCAGCGCTAGCGGGAGTGACACGCAGTATTTT.

This clone has a handful of counts. The rearrangement joins TRBV30 to TRBJ2-3; 14 bases fit TRBD2. The junction had 2 bases not matched to a gene; V was cut back by 2 bases and J by 4 bases. From germline, CDR1 is GTSNPN and CDR2 SVGIG (reference sequence). This CDR3 region has 15 residues. The CDR3 region has the DNA TGTGCCTGGAGTCGACTAGCGGGAGGGCCAGATACGCAGTATTTT. Encoded protein: CAWSRLAGGPDTQYF.

There are a few counts of this clone. The rearrangement joins TRBV30 to TRBJ2-7; tentatively, D is TRBD2 (5 bases). This CDR3 is built from 13 residues. The germline gives CDR1 GTSNPN, CDR2 SVGIG (reference sequence). Trimming shortened V by 1 base and J by 2 bases, and 9 bases separated the two germline ends. DNA of the CDR3: TGTGCCTGGAGTGCGGCTAGCCCCTACGAGCAGTACTTC. It is translated as CAWSAASPYEQYF.

In this sample, this clone turned up a few times. The chain carries TRBV5-6 and TRBJ2-5, with D possibly matching TRBD1 (7 bases). Germline V CDR1 and CDR2: SGHDT, YYEEEE. The length of the CDR3 is 14 residues. The V and J ends lost 4 bases and 1 base respectively, with 11 bases between them. The CDR3 nucleotides read TGTGCCAGCAGCCGGGGGACAGCCCAAGAGACCCAGTACTTC. Its protein product is CASSRGTAQETQYF. The entire variable domain, with the rest obtained from reference TRBV5-6 and TRBJ2-5, is as follows: DAGVTQSPTHLIKTRGQQVTLRCSPKSGHDTVSWYQQALGQGPQFIFQYYEEEERQRGNFPDRFSGHQFPNYSSELNVNALLLGDSALYLCASSRGTAQETQYFGPGTRLLVL.

V gene TRBV30 combines with J gene TRBJ2-7, with a weak D call TRBD1 (6 bases). The V gene lost 7 bases and the J gene lost 0 bases, with 19 bases spanning the gap. CDR1 and CDR2 (germline): GTSNPN, SVGIG (reference sequence). The CDR3 length is 15 residues. CDR3 sequence: CAFSSMTGISYEQYF. The CDR3 bases are TGTGCCTTTTCGTCAATGACAGGCATCTCCTACGAGCAGTACTTC. Drawing the rest from reference TRBV30 and TRBJ2-7, the complete variable domain is SQTIHQWPATLVQPVGSPLSLECTVEGTSNPNLYWYRQAAGRGLQLLFYSVGIGQISSEVPQNLSASRPQDRQFILSSKKLLLSDSGFYLCAFSSMTGISYEQYFGPGTRLTVT.

The rearrangement uses TRBV12-5 and TRBJ1-1; D might be TRBD1 (6 bases). Germline values: CDR1 LGHNT, CDR2 FRNRAP. V gave up 5 bases and J gave up 1 base, with 11 bases separating them. The CDR3 runs 14 residues. The CDR3 here is CASGARGGNTEAFF. CDR3 sequence (DNA): TGTGCTAGTGGTGCGCGAGGGGGGAACACTGAAGCTTTCTTT.

This clone showed up just a few times. V gene TRBV7-2 combines with J gene TRBJ2-5, with 11 nucleotides matching TRBD2. With 1 base clipped from V and 8 bases from J, the junction kept 12 bases outside the gene matches. Germline V gene sequence: CDR1 SGHTA, CDR2 FQGNSA. This CDR3 has 17 amino acids. The CDR3: CASSLELAGALRITQYF. The CDR3 region has the DNA TGTGCCAGCAGCTTAGAACTAGCGGGGGCCCTCAGGATCACCCAGTACTTC.

This clone was picked up a small number of times. The chain recombines TRBV4-1 with TRBJ2-1; 14 bases fit TRBD2. CDR3 length: 19 residues. Germline CDR1 reads MGHRA; CDR2 reads YSYEKL. V lost 3 bases to trimming and J lost 4 bases; unmatched junction nucleotides: 11. The CDR3 sequence is CASSQGTSGSGWAYNEQFF. The CDR3 nucleotides are TGCGCCAGCAGCCAGGGGACTAGCGGGAGTGGTTGGGCTTACAATGAGCAGTTCTTC.

This clone was picked up a small number of times. This sequence joins TRBV5-4 and TRBJ2-7, with a possible D match to TRBD1 (6 bases). This CDR3 contains 12 residues. In germline, CDR1 is SGHNT, CDR2 YYREEE (reference sequence). With 1 base removed from V and 6 bases from J, the gap between germline ends came to 8 bases. The CDR3: CASSLTGLEQYF. Here the CDR3 DNA reads TGTGCCAGCAGCTTGACAGGGCTCGAGCAGTACTTC.

The chain is built from TRBV7-2 and TRBJ2-2; 8 bases are a match to TRBD1. CDR1 is SGHTA and CDR2 is FQGNSA in the germline V gene. Trimming removed 4 bases from V and 4 bases from J; junction bases left unmatched: 5. CDR3 length: 15 amino acids. The CDR3 loop is CASSSRTGPTGELFF. As DNA, the CDR3 is TGTGCCAGCAGCTCCCGGACAGGGCCCACCGGGGAGCTGTTTTTT.

This clone was detected only a few times. The chain joins TRBV7-3 to TRBJ2-3, with a weak D call TRBD2 (5 bases). Trimming cost V 5 bases and J 6 bases, with 9 bases left between them. Germline CDR1 is SGHTA and CDR2 is FQGTGA. The CDR3 spans 12 residues. The CDR3 sequence is CASSRGEDTQYF. CDR3 DNA: TGTGCCAGCAGCCGTGGGGAGGATACGCAGTATTTT.

This clone was detected a few times. The rearrangement links TRBV29-1 to TRBJ1-2, with a weak D call TRBD1 (6 bases). Germline V lookup: CDR1 SQVTM, CDR2 ANQGSEA. Trimming cost V 3 bases and J 2 bases, with 16 bases left between them. CDR3 size: 15 residues. Written as DNA, the CDR3 is TGCAGCGTTGATAGGAAGGGACAACTAAACTATGGCTACACCTTC. The encoded protein is CSVDRKGQLNYGYTF.